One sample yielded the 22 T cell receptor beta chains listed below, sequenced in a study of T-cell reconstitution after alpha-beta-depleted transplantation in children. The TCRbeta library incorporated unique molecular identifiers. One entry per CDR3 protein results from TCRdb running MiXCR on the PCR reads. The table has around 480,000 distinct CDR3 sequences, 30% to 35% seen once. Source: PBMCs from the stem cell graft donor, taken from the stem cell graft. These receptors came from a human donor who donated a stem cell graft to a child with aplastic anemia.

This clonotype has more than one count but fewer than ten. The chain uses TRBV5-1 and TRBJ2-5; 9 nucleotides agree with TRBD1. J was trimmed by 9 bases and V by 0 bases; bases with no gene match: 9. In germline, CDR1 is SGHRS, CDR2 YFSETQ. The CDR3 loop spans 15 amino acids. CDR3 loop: CASSLEGTGTGAQYF. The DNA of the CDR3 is TGCGCCAGCAGCTTGGAGGGGACAGGGACTGGGGCCCAGTACTTC.

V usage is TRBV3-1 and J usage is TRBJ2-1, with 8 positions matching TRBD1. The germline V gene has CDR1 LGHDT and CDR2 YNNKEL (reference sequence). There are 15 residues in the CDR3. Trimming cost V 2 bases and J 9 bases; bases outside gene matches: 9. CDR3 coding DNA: TGTGCCAGCAGCCAAAGAGCGGACAGGGTCGCTGAGCAGTTCTTC. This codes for CASSQRADRVAEQFF.

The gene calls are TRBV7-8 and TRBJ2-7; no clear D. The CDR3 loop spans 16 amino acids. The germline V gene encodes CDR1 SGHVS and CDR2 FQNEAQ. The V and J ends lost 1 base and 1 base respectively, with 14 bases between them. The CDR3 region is CASSLVFGGKSYEQYV. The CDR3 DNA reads TGTGCCAGCAGCTTAGTATTCGGTGGGAAGTCCTACGAGCAGTACGTC.

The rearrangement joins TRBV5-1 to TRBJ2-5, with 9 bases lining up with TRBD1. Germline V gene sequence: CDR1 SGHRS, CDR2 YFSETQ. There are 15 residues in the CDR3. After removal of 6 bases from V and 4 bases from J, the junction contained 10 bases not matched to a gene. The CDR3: CASTQDRGYGETQYF. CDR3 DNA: TGCGCCAGCACACAGGACAGGGGATATGGAGAGACCCAGTACTTC.

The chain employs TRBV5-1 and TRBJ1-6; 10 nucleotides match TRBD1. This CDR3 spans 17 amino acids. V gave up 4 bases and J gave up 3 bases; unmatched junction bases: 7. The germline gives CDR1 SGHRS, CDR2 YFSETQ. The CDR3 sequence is CASSPGQGMIYNSPLHF. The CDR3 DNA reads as TGCGCCAGCAGCCCGGGACAGGGGATGATCTATAATTCACCCCTCCACTTT.

CDR3 DNA: TGCAGTGCTAGGAGCGGGTACCAAGAGACCCAGTACTTC. Protein: CSARSGYQETQYF. The chain recombines TRBV20-1 with TRBJ2-5; perhaps TRBD2 as D (6 bases). The CDR3 totals 13 residues. Trimming pared 3 bases from V and 0 bases from J, leaving 8 bases between. Germline V gene sequence: CDR1 DFQATT, CDR2 SNEGSKA (reference sequence).

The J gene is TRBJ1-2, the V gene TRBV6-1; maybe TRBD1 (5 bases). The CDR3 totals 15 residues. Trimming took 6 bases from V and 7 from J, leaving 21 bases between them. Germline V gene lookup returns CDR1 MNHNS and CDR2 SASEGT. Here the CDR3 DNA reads TGTGCCAGCAGAGACACACCGGGGGGTAAGGCTGGCTACACCTTC. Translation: CASRDTPGGKAGYTF.

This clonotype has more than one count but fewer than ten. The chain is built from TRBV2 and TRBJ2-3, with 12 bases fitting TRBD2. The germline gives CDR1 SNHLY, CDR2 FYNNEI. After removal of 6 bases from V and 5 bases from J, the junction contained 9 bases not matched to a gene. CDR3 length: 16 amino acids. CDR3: CASRLSSGRAGDTQYF. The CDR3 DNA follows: TGTGCCAGCAGACTTTCTAGCGGGAGGGCCGGAGATACGCAGTATTTT.

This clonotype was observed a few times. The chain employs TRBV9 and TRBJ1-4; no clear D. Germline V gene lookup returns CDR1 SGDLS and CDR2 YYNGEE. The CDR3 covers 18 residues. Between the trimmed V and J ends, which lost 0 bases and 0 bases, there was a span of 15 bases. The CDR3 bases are TGTGCCAGCAGCGTAGGAGGCGGGATGTACTCAACTAATGAAAAACTGTTTTTT. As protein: CASSVGGGMYSTNEKLFF.

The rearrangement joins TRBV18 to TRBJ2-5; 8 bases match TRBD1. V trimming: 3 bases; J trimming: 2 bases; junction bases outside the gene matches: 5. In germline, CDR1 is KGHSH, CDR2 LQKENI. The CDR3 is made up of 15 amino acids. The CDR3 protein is CASSPGQGLQETQYF. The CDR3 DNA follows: TGTGCCAGCTCACCCGGACAGGGCCTACAAGAGACCCAGTACTTC. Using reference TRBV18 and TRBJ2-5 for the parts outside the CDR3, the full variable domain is NAGVMQNPRHLVRRRGQEARLRCSPMKGHSHVYWYRQLPEEGLKFMVYLQKENIIDESGMPKERFSAEFPKEGPSILRIQQVVRGDSAAYFCASSPGQGLQETQYFGPGTRLLVL.

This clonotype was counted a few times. The CDR3 sequence: CAWSGPNTEAFF. The CDR3 nucleotides are TGTGCCTGGAGTGGGCCGAACACTGAAGCTTTCTTT. The genes are TRBV30 and TRBJ1-1, with D unresolved. Per germline, CDR1 GTSNPN and CDR2 SVGIG (reference sequence). V lost 1 base to trimming and J lost 1 base, with 4 bases between them. The CDR3 contains 12 residues.

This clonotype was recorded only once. The CDR3: CASSQDPTGGRSTDTQYF. CDR3 nucleotides: TGCGCCAGCAGCCAAGATCCCACGGGAGGGAGAAGCACAGATACGCAGTATTTT. J is TRBJ2-3 and V is TRBV4-3, with 8 bases aligning to TRBD2. Germline V lookup: CDR1 LGHNA, CDR2 YSLEER. The V segment lost 0 bases and the J segment 0 bases; nucleotides outside the gene matches: 8. This CDR3 contains 18 residues.

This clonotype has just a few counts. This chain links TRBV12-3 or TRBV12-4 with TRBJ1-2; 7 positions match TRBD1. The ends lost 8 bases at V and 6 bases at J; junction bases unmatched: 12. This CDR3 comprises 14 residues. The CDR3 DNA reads TGTGCCAGCTCCCTAAGTAGGCAGGGGGATGGCTACACCTTC. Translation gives CASSLSRQGDGYTF.

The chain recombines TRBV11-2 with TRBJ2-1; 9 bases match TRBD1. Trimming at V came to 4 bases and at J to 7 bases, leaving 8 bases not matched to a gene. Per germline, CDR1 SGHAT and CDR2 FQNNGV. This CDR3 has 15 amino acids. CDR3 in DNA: TGTGCCAGCAGCTCACATGGACAGGGGAGGAATGAGCAGTTCTTC. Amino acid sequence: CASSSHGQGRNEQFF. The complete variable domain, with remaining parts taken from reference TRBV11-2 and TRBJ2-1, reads EAGVAQSPRYKIIEKRQSVAFWCNPISGHATLYWYQQILGQGPKLLIQFQNNGVVDDSQLPKDRFSAERLKGVDSTLKIQPAKLEDSAVYLCASSSHGQGRNEQFFGPGTRLTVL.

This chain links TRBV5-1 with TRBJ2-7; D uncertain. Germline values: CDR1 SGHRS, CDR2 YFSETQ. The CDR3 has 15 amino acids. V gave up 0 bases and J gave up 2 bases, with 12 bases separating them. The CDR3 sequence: CASSLGPGPTYEQYF. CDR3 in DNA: TGCGCCAGCAGCTTGGGGCCAGGTCCGACCTACGAGCAGTACTTC.

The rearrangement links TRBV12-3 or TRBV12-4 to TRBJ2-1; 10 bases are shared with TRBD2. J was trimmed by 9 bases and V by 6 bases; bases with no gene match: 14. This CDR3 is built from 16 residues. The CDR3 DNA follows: TGTGCCAGCAGACTTGGGAGCGGGAGGGCCTTCGGTGAGCAGTTCTTC. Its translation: CASRLGSGRAFGEQFF.

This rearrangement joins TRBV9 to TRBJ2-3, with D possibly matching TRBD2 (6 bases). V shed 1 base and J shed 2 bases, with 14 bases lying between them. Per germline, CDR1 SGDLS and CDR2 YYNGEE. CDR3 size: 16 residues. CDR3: CASSVIGGMLTDTQYF. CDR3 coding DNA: TGTGCCAGCAGCGTAATCGGCGGGATGCTCACAGATACGCAGTATTTT.

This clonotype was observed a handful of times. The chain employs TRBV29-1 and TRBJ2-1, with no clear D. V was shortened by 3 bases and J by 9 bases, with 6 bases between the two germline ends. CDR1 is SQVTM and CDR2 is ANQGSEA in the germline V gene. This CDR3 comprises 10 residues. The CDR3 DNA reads TGCAGCGTTGAGTGGGGTGAGCAGTTCTTC. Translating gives CSVEWGEQFF.

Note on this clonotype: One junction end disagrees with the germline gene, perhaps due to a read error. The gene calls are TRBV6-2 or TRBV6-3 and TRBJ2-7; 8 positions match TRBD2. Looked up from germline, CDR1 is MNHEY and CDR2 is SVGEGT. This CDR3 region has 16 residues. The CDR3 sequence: CATSQTASGRGYEQYF. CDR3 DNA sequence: TGTGCCACCAGTCAGACGGCCTCCGGGAGGGGATACGAGCAGTACTTC.

Here the CDR3 DNA reads TGCGCCAGCAGCCAAAACTCGATGGCGCAGTATTTT. As protein: CASSQNSMAQYF. This chain connects TRBV4-1 to TRBJ2-3; D unresolved. In germline, CDR1 is MGHRA, CDR2 YSYEKL. Trimming shortened V by 2 bases and J by 10 bases, and 10 bases separated the two germline ends. This CDR3 is 12 amino acids long.

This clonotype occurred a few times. CDR3 region: CSARDSSSYEQYF. The CDR3 bases are TGCAGTGCTAGAGATAGCTCTTCCTACGAGCAGTACTTC. This chain connects TRBV20-1 to TRBJ2-7; no clear D gene. CDR1 is DFQATT, CDR2 SNEGSKA, per germline (reference sequence). The CDR3 has 13 residues. V was shortened by 0 bases and J by 1 base, with 7 bases between the two germline ends.

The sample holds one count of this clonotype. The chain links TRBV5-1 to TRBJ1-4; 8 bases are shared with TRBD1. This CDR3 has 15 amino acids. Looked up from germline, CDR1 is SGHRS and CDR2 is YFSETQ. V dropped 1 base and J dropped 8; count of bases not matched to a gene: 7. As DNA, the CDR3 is TGCGCCAGCAGCTTGTTGACAGGGGCGCGGGAAAAACTGTTTTTT. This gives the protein CASSLLTGAREKLFF. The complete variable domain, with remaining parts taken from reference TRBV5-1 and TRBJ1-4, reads KAGVTQTPRYLIKTRGQQVTLSCSPISGHRSVSWYQQTPGQGLQFLFEYFSETQRNKGNFPGRFSGRQFSNSRSEMNVSTLELGDSALYLCASSLLTGAREKLFFGSGTQLSVL.